Sequencing of this T cell receptor (beta chain) was carried out in a study of neurological immune-mediated disorders. The CDR3 runs to 14 residues. V lost 3 bases, J lost 4 bases, and 10 bases lay in between. Per germline, CDR1 SGHVS and CDR2 FNYEAQ. Synthesis of cDNA was carried out by template-switch 5'RACE. The reaction used 10-nucleotide random UMIs. The yield of each sequencing run was over 180 million TCR-beta sequences from 15-18 subjects. MiXCR was run by TCRdb on the 5' RACE reads, yielding one entry per CDR3 protein. The sample consists of about 48,000 distinct CDR3 sequences, about 9.3% of them appearing once. The study, taken as a whole, reports: The study found the most TCR clonal expansion in HTLV-1-associated myelopathy and the least in multiple sclerosis, below healthy controls.

Unsorted libraries came from 2 million PBMCs stored at -80 °C. This clonotype was counted many times. The antigen is undetermined. This sequence joins TRBV7-6 and TRBJ1-3; D is uncertain. Source material: PBMCs. This TCR came from a woman between 40 and 50 years old with HTLV-1-associated myelopathy (HAM/TSP). This chain's CDR3 is CASSFGPRGNTIYF. The CDR3, as DNA: TGTGCCAGCAGCTTCGGCCCGCGGGGAAACACCATATATTTT.